The TCR beta chain under discussion was sequenced for a study of a mutant IDH1 vaccine in newly diagnosed glioma. The overall study: Treated patients had a mean age of around 40 years and a sex split that was roughly 62% male and around 38% female.

As for time point: week 35, safety follow-up. Doses of 300 ug of mutant IDH1 20-mer peptide were given with topical imiquimod. In regard to this clone: Its target is unknown.

V lost 1 base, J lost 6 bases, and 17 bases lay in between. The CDR3 loop spans 15 amino acids. From germline, CDR1 is GTSNPN and CDR2 SVGIG (reference sequence). TCRdb's table, derived via immunoSEQ multiplex PCR, lists solely in-frame clones and lacks some. The sample contains approximately 60,000 clones, 74% of which appear only once. This TCR derives from a man aged 45-65 years with glioma. The genes are TRBV30 and TRBJ2-3; maybe TRBD2 (7 bases). Sequencing used PBMCs, obtained from a glioma patient whose treatment included an IDH1 peptide vaccine. This CDR3 is CAWSGGGEGGDTQYF. CDR3 nucleotide sequence: TGTGCCTGGAGTGGAGGGGGGGAGGGTGGGGATACGCAGTATTTT.